The sequence of this T cell receptor beta chain was determined in a study of OX40 agonist ivuxolimab in advanced cancers. About this clone itself: No antigen is known for it.

The CDR3 has 12 residues. Per the germline V gene, CDR1 is LNHDA and CDR2 is SQIVND (reference sequence). Trimming took 3 bases from V and 8 from J, leaving 10 bases between them. Study observations and caveats: Part of the nonresponder group also had normalized T-cell clonal expansion that was low.

Method: immunoSEQ multiplex PCR; TCRdb's copy keeps in-frame clones and lacks some. This table has tens of thousands of clones, more than 80% appearing once. This specimen was CD4+ or CD8+ T cells sorted from blood, taken in a trial of the OX40 agonist ivuxolimab. The chain joins TRBV19 to TRBJ1-2; the D is unclear. This sequence was found in an adult with an advanced solid tumor such as melanoma, head and neck, liver or kidney cancer. CDR3: CASSIGLLGYTF. The DNA for the CDR3 is TGTGCCAGTAGTATCGGACTACTGGGCTACACCTTC.